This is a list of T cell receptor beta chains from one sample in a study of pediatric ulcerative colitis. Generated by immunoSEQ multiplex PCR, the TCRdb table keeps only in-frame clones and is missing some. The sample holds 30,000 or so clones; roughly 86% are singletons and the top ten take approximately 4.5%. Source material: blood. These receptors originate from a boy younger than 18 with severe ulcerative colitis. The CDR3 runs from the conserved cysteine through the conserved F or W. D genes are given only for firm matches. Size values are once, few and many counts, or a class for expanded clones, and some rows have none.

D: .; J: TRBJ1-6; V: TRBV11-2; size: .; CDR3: CASSFYYRDSPLHF; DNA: TGTGCCAGCAGCTTCTATTACAGGGATTCACCCCTCCACTTT
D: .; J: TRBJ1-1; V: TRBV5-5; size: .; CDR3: CASSFRTEKAFF; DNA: TGTGCCAGCAGCTTCAGGACAGAAAAAGCTTTCTTT
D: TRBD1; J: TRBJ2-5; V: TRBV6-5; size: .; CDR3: CASSYGGTGGLETQYF; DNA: TGTGCCAGCAGTTACGGTGGGACAGGGGGCTTAGAGACCCAGTACTTC
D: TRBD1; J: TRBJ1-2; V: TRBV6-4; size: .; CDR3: CASSDSAQGARGYTF; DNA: TGTGCCAGCAGTGACTCGGCTCAGGGGGCGCGAGGCTACACCTTC
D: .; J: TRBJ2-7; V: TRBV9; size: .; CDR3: CASSVLAGYEQYF; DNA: TGTGCCAGCAGCGTATTGGCGGGTTACGAGCAGTACTTC
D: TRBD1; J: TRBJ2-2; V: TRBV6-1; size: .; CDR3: CASGQGNTGELFF; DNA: TGTGCCAGCGGACAGGGTAACACCGGGGAGCTGTTTTTT
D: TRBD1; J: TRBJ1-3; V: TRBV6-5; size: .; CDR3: CASSYRTGGRNTIYF; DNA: TGTGCCAGCAGTTATCGGACAGGGGGCCGAAACACCATATATTTT
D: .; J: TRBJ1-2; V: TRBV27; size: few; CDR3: CASSLEGGDGYTF; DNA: TGTGCCAGCAGTTTAGAAGGGGGGGATGGCTACACCTTC
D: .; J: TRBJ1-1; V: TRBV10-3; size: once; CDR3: CAISPQFVNTEAFF; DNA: TGTGCCATCAGCCCACAGTTCGTGAACACTGAAGCTTTCTTT
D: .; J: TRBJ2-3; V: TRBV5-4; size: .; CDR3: CASSWARGGLSTDTQYF; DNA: TGTGCCAGCAGCTGGGCGAGGGGCGGACTTAGCACAGATACGCAGTATTTT
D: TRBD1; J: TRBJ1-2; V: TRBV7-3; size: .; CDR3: CASSFGTGDGYTF; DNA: TGTGCCAGCAGCTTCGGGACAGGGGATGGCTACACCTTC
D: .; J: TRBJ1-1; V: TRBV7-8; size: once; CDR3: CASRILRGENTEAFF; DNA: TGTGCCAGCAGGATCTTGAGGGGAGAGAACACTGAAGCTTTCTTT
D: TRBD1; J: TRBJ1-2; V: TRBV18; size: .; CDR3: CASSPDRAQGGYTF; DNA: TGTGCCAGCTCACCAGACAGGGCTCAAGGTGGCTACACCTTC
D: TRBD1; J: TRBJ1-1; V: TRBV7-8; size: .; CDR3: CASSLQGAWGTEAFF; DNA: TGTGCCAGCAGCTTACAGGGGGCTTGGGGCACTGAAGCTTTCTTT
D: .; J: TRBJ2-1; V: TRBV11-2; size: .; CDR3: CASSLERPGSDEQFF; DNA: TGTGCCAGCAGTCTAGAGCGCCCCGGGAGCGATGAGCAGTTCTTC
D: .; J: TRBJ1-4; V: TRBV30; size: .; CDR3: CAWSALGGGKLFF; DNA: TGTGCCTGGAGTGCCCTAGGGGGGGGAAAACTGTTTTTT
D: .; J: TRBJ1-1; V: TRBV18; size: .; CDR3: CASSPGPNTEAFF; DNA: TGTGCCAGCTCACCAGGTCCGAACACTGAAGCTTTCTTT
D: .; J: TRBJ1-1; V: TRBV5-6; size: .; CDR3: CASSTRNTEAFF; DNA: TGTGCCAGCAGCACCCGAAACACTGAAGCTTTCTTT
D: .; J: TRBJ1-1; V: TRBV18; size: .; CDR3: CASSPAGGTEAFF; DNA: TGTGCCAGCTCACCAGCCGGGGGCACTGAAGCTTTCTTT
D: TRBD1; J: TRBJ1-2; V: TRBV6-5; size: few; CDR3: CASSPGTGKGYTF; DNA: TGTGCCAGCAGTCCCGGGACAGGGAAGGGCTACACCTTC
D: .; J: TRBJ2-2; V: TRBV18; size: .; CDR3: CASSPRAVSGELFF; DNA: TGTGCCAGCTCACCGAGGGCAGTATCCGGGGAGCTGTTTTTT
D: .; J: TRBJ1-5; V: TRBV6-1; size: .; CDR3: CASNNPPRPQHF; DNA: TGTGCCAGCAACAACCCCCCACGGCCCCAGCATTTT
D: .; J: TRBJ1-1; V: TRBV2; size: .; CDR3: CASSEGLPGTEAFF; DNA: TGTGCCAGCAGTGAAGGCCTCCCCGGGACTGAAGCTTTCTTT
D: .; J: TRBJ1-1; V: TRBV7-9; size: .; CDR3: CASSLAAGLSTEAFF; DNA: TGTGCCAGCAGCTTAGCAGCAGGGTTAAGCACTGAAGCTTTCTTT
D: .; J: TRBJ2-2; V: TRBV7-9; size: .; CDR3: CASSLLLGANTGELFF; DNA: TGTGCCAGCAGCTTACTGCTAGGGGCGAACACCGGGGAGCTGTTTTTT
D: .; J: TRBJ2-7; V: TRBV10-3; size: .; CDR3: CAITEGLAYEQYF; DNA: TGTGCCATCACGGAGGGGTTGGCCTACGAGCAGTACTTC
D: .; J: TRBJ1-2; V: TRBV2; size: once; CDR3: CASGIRGSNYGYTF; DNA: TGTGCCAGCGGAATCCGGGGGAGTAACTATGGCTACACCTTC
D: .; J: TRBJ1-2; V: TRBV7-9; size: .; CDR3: CASSDRYGYTF; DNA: TGTGCCAGCAGCGATAGGTATGGCTACACCTTC
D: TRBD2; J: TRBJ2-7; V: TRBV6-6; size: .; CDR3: CATFSGGSYEQYF; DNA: TGTGCCACGTTCAGCGGGGGATCCTACGAGCAGTACTTC
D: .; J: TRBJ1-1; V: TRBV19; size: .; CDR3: CASSIGRGHGQEGTEAFF; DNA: TGTGCCAGTAGTATAGGTCGAGGACACGGCCAGGAAGGTACTGAAGCTTTCTTT
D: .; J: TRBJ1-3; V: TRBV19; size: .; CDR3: CASGSSGSGNTIYF; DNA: TGTGCCAGCGGTTCCTCGGGTTCTGGAAACACCATATATTTT
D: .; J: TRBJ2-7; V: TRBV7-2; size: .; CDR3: CASSLVLGTEGYEQYF; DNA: TGTGCCAGCAGCTTAGTTCTCGGGACGGAAGGGTACGAGCAGTACTTC
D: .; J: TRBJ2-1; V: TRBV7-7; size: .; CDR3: CASSAGTRDEQFF; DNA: TGTGCCAGCAGCGCCGGGACCCGGGATGAGCAGTTCTTC
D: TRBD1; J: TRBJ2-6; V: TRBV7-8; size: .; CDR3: CASSLSGGGSGANVLTF; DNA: TGTGCCAGCAGCTTATCAGGGGGCGGCTCTGGGGCCAACGTCCTGACTTTC
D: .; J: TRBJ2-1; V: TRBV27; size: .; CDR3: CASSSFTGSSYNEQFF; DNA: TGTGCCAGCAGTTCTTTCACAGGGAGCTCCTACAATGAGCAGTTCTTC
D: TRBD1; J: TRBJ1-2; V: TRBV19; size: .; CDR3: CASTDRAYGYTF; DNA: TGTGCCAGTACCGACAGGGCTTATGGCTACACCTTC